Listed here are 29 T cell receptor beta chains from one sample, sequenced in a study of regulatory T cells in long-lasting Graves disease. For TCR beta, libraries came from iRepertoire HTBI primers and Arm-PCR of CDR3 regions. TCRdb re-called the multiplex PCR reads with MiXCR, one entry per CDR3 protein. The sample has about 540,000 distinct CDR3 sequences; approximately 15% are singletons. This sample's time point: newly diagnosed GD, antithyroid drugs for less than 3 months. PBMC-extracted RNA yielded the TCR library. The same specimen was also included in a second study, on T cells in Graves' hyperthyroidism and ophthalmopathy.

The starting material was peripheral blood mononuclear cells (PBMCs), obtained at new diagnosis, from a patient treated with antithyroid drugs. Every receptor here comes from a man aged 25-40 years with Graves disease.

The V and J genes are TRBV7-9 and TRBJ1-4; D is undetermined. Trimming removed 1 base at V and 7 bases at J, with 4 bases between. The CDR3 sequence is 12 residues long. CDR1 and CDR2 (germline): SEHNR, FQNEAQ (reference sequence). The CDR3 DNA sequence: TGTGCCAGCAGCTTAGAAGTTGAAAAACTGTTTTTT. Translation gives CASSLEVEKLFF.

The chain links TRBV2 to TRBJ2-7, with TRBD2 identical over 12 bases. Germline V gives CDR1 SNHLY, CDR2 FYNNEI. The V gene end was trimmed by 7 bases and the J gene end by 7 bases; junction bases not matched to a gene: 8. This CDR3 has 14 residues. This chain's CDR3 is CASKPGLAGNEQYF. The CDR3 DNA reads TGTGCCAGCAAGCCCGGACTAGCGGGGAATGAGCAGTACTTC.

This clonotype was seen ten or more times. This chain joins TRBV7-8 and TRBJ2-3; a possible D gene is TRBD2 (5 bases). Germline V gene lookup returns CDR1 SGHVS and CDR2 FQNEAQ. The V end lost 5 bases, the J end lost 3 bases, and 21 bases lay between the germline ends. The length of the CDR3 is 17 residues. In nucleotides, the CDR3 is TGTGCCAGCAGCCGAGAGCGGCGCACCGACCCTACAGATACGCAGTATTTT. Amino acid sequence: CASSRERRTDPTDTQYF.

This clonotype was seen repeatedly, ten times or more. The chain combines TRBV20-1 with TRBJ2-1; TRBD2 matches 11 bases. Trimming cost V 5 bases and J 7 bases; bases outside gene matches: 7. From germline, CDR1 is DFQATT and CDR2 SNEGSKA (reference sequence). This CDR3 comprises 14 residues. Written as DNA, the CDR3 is TGCAGTGCTCGAACTAGCGGGAGAGGGAATGAGCAGTTCTTC. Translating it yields CSARTSGRGNEQFF.

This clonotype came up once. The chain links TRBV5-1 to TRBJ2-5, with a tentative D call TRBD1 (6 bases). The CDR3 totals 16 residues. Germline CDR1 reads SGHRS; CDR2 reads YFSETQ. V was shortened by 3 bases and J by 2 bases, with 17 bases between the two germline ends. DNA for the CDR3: TGCGCCAGCAGCTGCCCCCCCGGACAGATACAAGAGACCCAGTACTTC. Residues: CASSCPPGQIQETQYF.

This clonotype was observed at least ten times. The CDR3: CASSDEGSQPQHF. The CDR3 DNA sequence: TGTGCCAGCAGTGATGAGGGGAGTCAGCCCCAGCATTTT. The chain recombines TRBV2 with TRBJ1-5; a weak D match, TRBD1 (5 bases). The germline gives CDR1 SNHLY, CDR2 FYNNEI. The CDR3 runs 13 residues. Trimming took off 3 bases at V and 6 bases at J, with 9 bases between the two ends.

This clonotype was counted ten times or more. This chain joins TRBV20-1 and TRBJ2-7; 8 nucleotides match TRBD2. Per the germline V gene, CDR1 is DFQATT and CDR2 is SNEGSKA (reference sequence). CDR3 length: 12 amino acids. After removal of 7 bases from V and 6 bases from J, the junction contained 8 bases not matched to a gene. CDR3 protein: CSGQSGSSEQYF. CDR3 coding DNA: TGCAGTGGGCAAAGCGGGAGTAGCGAGCAGTACTTC.

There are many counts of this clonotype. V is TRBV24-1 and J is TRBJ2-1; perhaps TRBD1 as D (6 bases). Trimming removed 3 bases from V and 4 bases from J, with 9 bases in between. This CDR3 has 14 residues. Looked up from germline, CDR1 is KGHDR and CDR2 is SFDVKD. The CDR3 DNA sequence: TGTGCCACCAGTGATGCCACAGGGTACAATGAGCAGTTCTTC. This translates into CATSDATGYNEQFF.

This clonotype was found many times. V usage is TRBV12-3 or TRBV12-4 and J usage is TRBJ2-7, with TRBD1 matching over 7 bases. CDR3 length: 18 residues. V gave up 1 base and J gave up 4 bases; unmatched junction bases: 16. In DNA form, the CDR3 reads TGTGCCAGCAGTTTAGTCGGTATCTCTGCAGGGGGTGGGTACGAGCAGTACTTC. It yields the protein CASSLVGISAGGGYEQYF.

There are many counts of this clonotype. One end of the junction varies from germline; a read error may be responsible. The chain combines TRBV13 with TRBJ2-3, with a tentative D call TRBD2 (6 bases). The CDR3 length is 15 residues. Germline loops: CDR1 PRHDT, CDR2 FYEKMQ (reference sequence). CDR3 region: CASRLGTLSTDTQYF. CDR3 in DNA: TGTGCCAGCAGGTTAGGGACTCTTAGCACAGATACGCAGTATTTT.

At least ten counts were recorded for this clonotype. For the CDR3, the DNA is TGCGCCAGCAGCTGGGGACTAGCGGGAGGGCCAGAGAATGAGCAGTTCTTC. Amino acids: CASSWGLAGGPENEQFF. This rearrangement joins TRBV5-1 to TRBJ2-1; 16 bases are a match to TRBD2. Trimming took 3 bases from V and 7 from J; bases not matched to a gene: 7. This CDR3 is 17 amino acids long. CDR1 and CDR2 from the germline V gene are SGHRS and YFSETQ.

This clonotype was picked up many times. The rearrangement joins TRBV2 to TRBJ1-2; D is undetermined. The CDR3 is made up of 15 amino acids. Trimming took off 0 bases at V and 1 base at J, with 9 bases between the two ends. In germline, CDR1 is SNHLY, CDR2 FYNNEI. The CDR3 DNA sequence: TGTGCCAGCAGTGAAGCGTGGGGAATTAACTATGGCTACACCTTC. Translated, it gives CASSEAWGINYGYTF.

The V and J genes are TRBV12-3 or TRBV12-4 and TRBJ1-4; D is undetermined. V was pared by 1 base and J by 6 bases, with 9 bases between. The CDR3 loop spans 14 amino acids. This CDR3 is CASSLVFTDEKLFF. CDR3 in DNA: TGTGCCAGCAGTTTAGTTTTCACAGATGAAAAACTGTTTTTT.

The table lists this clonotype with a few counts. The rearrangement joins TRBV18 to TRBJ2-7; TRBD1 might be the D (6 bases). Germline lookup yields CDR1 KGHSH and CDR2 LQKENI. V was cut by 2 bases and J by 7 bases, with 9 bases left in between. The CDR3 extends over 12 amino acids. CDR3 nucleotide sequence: TGTGCCAGCTCACCAATCGGGACAGAGCAGTACTTC. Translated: CASSPIGTEQYF.

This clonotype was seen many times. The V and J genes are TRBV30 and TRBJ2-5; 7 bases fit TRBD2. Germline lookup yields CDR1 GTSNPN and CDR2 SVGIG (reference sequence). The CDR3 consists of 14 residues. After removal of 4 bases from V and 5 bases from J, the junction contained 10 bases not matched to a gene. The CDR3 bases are TGTGCCTGGAAATGGGCGGGAGATAGGGAGACCCAGTACTTC. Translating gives CAWKWAGDRETQYF.

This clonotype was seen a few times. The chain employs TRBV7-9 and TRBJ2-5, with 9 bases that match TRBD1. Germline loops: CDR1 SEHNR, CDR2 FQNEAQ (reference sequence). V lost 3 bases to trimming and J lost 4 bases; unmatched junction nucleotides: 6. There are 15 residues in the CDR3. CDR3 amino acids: CASSFLDRGSETQYF. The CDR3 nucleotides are TGTGCCAGCAGCTTTCTGGACAGGGGATCAGAGACCCAGTACTTC. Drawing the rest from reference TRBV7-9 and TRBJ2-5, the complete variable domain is DTGVSQNPRHKITKRGQNVTFRCDPISEHNRLYWYRQTLGQGPEFLTYFQNEAQLEKSRLLSDRFSAERPKGSFSTLEIQRTEQGDSAMYLCASSFLDRGSETQYFGPGTRLLVL.

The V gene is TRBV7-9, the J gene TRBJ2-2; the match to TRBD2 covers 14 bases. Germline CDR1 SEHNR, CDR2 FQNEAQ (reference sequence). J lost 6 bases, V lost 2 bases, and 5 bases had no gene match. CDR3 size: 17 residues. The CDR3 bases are TGTGCCAGCAGCTTAATGGGACTAGCGGGAGAGGCCGGGGAGCTGTTTTTT. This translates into CASSLMGLAGEAGELFF.

The CDR3 sequence: CASSLPGLAGDHEQYF. The CDR3 nucleotides read TGTGCCAGCAGCTTACCGGGACTAGCGGGAGATCACGAGCAGTACTTC. V gene TRBV7-2 combines with J gene TRBJ2-7; 14 bases align to TRBD2. J lost 5 bases, V lost 2 bases, and 5 bases had no gene match. Per germline, CDR1 SGHTA and CDR2 FQGNSA. The CDR3 covers 16 residues.

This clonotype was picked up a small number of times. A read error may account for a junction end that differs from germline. CDR3: CASSYRAGSTDTRYF. The CDR3 nucleotides read TGTGCCAGCAGTTATCGGGCGGGGAGCACAGATACGCGGTATTTT. The chain couples TRBV6-5 to TRBJ2-3; tentative D call: TRBD2 (6 bases). CDR1 is MNHEY and CDR2 is SVGAGI in the germline V gene. The CDR3 has 15 amino acids.

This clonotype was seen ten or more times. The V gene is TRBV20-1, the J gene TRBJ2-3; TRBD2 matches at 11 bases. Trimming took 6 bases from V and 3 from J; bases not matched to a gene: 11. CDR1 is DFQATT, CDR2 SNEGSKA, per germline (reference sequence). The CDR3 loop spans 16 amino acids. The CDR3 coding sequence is TGCAGTGCAAGTCCGACTAGCGGGATTACTACAGATACGCAGTATTTT. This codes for CSASPTSGITTDTQYF.

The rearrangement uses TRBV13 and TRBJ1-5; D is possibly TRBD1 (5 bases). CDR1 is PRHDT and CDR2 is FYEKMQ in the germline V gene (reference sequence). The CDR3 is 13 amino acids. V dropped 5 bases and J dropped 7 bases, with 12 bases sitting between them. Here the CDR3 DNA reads TGTGCCAGCAGCCCGGGAGAGGGGCAGCCCCAGCATTTT. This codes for CASSPGEGQPQHF.

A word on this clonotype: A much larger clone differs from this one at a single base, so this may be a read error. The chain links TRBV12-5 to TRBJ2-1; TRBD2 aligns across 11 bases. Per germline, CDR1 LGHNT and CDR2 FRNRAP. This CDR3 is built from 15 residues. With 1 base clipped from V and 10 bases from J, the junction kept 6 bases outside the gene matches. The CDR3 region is CASGLALAGVNEQFF. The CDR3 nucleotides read TGTGCTAGTGGTTTGGCACTAGCGGGAGTGAACGAGCAGTTCTTC.

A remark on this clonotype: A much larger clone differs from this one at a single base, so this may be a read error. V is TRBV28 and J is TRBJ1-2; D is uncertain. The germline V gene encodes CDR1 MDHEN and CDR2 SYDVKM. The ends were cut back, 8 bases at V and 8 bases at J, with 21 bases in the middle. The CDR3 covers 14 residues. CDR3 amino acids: CASVRVASIRGYTF. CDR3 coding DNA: TGTGCCAGCGTACGGGTGGCCTCAATTCGGGGCTACACCTTC.

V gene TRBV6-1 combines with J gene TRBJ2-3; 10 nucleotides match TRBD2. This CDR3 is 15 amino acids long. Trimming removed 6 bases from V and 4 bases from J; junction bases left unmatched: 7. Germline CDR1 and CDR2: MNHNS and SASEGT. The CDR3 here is CASRIAGGRSDTQYF. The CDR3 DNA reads TGTGCCAGCAGGATAGCGGGAGGCAGGTCAGATACGCAGTATTTT.

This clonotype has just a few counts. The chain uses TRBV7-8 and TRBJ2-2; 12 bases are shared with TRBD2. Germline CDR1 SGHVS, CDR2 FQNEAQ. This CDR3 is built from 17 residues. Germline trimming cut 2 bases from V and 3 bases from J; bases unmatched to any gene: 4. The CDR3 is CASSLPASGRDTGELFF. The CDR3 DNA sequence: TGTGCCAGCAGCTTACCGGCTAGCGGGAGGGACACCGGGGAGCTGTTTTTT.

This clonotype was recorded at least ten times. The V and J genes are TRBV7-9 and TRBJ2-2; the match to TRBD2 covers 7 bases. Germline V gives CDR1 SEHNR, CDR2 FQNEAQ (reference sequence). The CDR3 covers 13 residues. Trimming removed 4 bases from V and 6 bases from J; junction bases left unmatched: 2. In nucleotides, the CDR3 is TGTGCCAGCAGCTCTGGGAGGGCCGGGGAGCTGTTTTTT. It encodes CASSSGRAGELFF.

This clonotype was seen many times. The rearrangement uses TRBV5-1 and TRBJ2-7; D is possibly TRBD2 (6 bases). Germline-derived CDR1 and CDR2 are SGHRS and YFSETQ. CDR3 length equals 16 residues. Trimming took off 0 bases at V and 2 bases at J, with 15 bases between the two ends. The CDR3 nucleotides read TGCGCCAGCAGCTTGGTTGGGGGGACGGAGACCTACGAGCAGTACTTC. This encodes CASSLVGGTETYEQYF.

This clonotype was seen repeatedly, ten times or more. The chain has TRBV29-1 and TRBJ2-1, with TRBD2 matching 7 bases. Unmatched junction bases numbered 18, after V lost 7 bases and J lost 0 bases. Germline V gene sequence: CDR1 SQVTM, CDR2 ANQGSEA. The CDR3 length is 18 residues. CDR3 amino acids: CSGRGGLAEHFSYNEQFF. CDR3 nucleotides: TGCAGCGGCCGGGGAGGTCTAGCGGAACACTTCTCCTACAATGAGCAGTTCTTC.

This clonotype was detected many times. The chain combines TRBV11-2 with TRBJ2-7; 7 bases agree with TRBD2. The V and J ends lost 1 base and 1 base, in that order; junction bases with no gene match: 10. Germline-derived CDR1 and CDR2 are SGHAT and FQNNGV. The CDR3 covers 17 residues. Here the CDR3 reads CASSLAPSGIRSYEQYF. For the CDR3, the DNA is TGTGCCAGCAGCTTAGCACCTAGCGGCATAAGATCCTACGAGCAGTACTTC.